This T cell receptor (beta chain) was documented in a study of T cell responses to AZD1222 COVID-19 vaccine. Clones were read by immunoSEQ multiplex PCR, and TCRdb kept only the in-frame ones, dropping some. The sample yields about 130,000 clones, over 75% seen once. V trimming: 4 bases; J trimming: 4 bases; junction bases outside the gene matches: 8. From germline, CDR1 is SGDLS and CDR2 YYNGEE. This CDR3 region has 15 residues. V usage is TRBV9 and J usage is TRBJ1-2; 9 bases align to TRBD1. Source: peripheral blood, taken on day 0 of AZD1222 vaccination. This sequence was found in an adult in good health. This CDR3 is CASSPRDRDFYGYTF. The CDR3 nucleotides are TGTGCCAGCAGCCCTCGGGACAGGGACTTCTATGGCTACACCTTC.